Listed below are T cell receptor beta chains from one sample, sequenced in a study of beta chain features in type 1 diabetes. This table comes from immunoSEQ multiplex PCR, and its TCRdb copy is limited to in-frame clones, with some not included. The sample includes about 150,000 clones, approximately 10% seen only once; the top ten take more than 0.4%. The sequencing input was central memory CD4+ T cells from blood. The receptors originated from a man aged 25-45 years with type 1 diabetes. CDR3s include the opening cysteine and the closing phenylalanine or tryptophan. Each record gives: D gene, V gene, clone size, CDR3 length, J gene, CDR3 DNA, CDR3 protein. The D gene is left open where the match is weak. A clone size is listed for some rows: how often the clone was seen (once, few, many), or a class if it is expanded.

-	TRBV18	few	13	TRBJ1-1	TGTGCCAGCTCACCATCAGACAGGTCAGAAGCTTTCTTT	CASSPSDRSEAFF
TRBD1	TRBV7-9	-	15	TRBJ2-1	TGTGCCAGCAGCTTAAAACAGGGGGCCTACAATGAGCAGTTCTTC	CASSLKQGAYNEQFF
TRBD2	TRBV7-6	few	17	TRBJ2-1	TGTGCCAGCAGCTTAGCCGGGACTAGCGGGAGTTCCAATGAGCAGTTCTTC	CASSLAGTSGSSNEQFF
TRBD1	TRBV7-2	few	16	TRBJ2-2	TGTGCCAGCAGCAACAACAGGGGTTCGAACACCGGGGAGCTGTTTTTT	CASSNNRGSNTGELFF
-	TRBV7-9	-	13	TRBJ2-1	TGTGCCAGCAGCTTAGGGAGCGCCGATGAGCAGTTCTTC	CASSLGSADEQFF
-	TRBV18	-	14	TRBJ2-7	TGTGCCAGCTCACCAGGTGACAGCACCTACGAGCAGTACTTC	CASSPGDSTYEQYF
TRBD2	TRBV7-2	few	14	TRBJ2-1	TGTGCCAGCAGCTTAACTAGCGGGAGCTCTGAGCAGTTCTTC	CASSLTSGSSEQFF
-	TRBV6-1	-	15	TRBJ1-5	TGTGCCAGCAGGAGACAGGAAGCTAGCAATCAGCCCCAGCATTTT	CASRRQEASNQPQHF
TRBD1	TRBV27	-	14	TRBJ1-4	TGTGCCAGCAGGGCCCAGGGGGCGGGCGAAAAACTGTTTTTT	CASRAQGAGEKLFF
TRBD2	TRBV4-2	-	18	TRBJ2-3	TGTGCCAGCAGCCGTCCAGAAGGGACTAGCGGGAGAGCCGATACGCAGTATTTT	CASSRPEGTSGRADTQYF
-	TRBV5-6	-	14	TRBJ2-7	TGTGCCAGCAGCTTACAGTTAGAGCCCTACGAGCAGTACTTC	CASSLQLEPYEQYF
TRBD2	TRBV28	few	14	TRBJ2-7	TGTGCCAGCAGTCAAGGGAGGGCCTACTACGAGCAGTACTTC	CASSQGRAYYEQYF
TRBD1	TRBV5-4	few	13	TRBJ1-2	TGTGCCAGCAGCTCCGGGACAGGGGTCGGCTACACCTTC	CASSSGTGVGYTF
-	TRBV14	-	16	TRBJ1-1	TGTGCCAGCAGCCAAGTACAGGGAAGCCCGAACACTGAAGCTTTCTTT	CASSQVQGSPNTEAFF
-	TRBV30	few	12	TRBJ1-1	TGTGCCTGGGGCGACAGAGACACTGAAGCTTTCTTT	CAWGDRDTEAFF
TRBD1	TRBV5-4	-	15	TRBJ1-5	TGTGCCAGCAGCTTGGGGGGACAGGACAATCAGCCCCAGCATTTT	CASSLGGQDNQPQHF
-	TRBV9	few	13	TRBJ2-7	TGTGCCAGCAGCGTAGGACTGTCCTACGAGCAGTACTTC	CASSVGLSYEQYF
TRBD1	TRBV28	few	14	TRBJ1-1	TGTGCCAGCAGTCTTCCGAGACAGGGGTCGGGAGCTTTCTTT	CASSLPRQGSGAFF
-	TRBV2	-	15	TRBJ1-2	TGTGCCAGCAGTGAAGTGGTCGCGCTGCTCTATGGCTACACCTTC	CASSEVVALLYGYTF
TRBD2	TRBV29-1	few	14	TRBJ2-3	TGCAGCGTTACTGGACTAGCGGGAGGAGATACGCAGTATTTT	CSVTGLAGGDTQYF
TRBD2	TRBV5-1	-	17	TRBJ2-2	TGCGCCAGCAGCTTGGGTACTAGCGGGAAAAACACCGGGGAGCTGTTTTTT	CASSLGTSGKNTGELFF
-	TRBV9	few	15	TRBJ1-5	TGTGCCAGCAGCGTAGACGGGGATAGCAATCAGCCCCAGCATTTT	CASSVDGDSNQPQHF
-	TRBV28	few	12	TRBJ2-5	TGTGCCAGTGAGACAGGAACGGAGACCCAGTACTTC	CASETGTETQYF
TRBD2	TRBV28	few	16	TRBJ2-1	TGTGCCAGCAGAGATCCCGGCGGGAGGGCCCCCTTGGTTTGGTTCTTC	CASRDPGGRAPLVWFF
-	TRBV27	few	14	TRBJ2-3	TGTGCCAGCAGTGGCTACCAGACAACAGATACGCAGTATTTT	CASSGYQTTDTQYF
TRBD2	TRBV10-3	few	17	TRBJ2-2	TGTGCCATCAGCTTATCTGGGACTAGCGGTAACACCGGGGAGCTGTTTTTT	CAISLSGTSGNTGELFF
-	TRBV7-9	-	14	TRBJ1-1	TGTGCCAGCAGCTACGGACACTTGAACACTGAAGCTTTCTTT	CASSYGHLNTEAFF
TRBD2	TRBV28	few	15	TRBJ2-1	TGTGCCAGCAGATCACTAGCGGGAGGTGACAATGAGCAGTTCTTC	CASRSLAGGDNEQFF
TRBD2	TRBV5-4	few	20	TRBJ2-1	TGTGCCAGCAGCCCCGGAGGAGCGGGAGTTCTTTCGAGCCTATACAATGAGCAGTTCTTC	CASSPGGAGVLSSLYNEQFF
TRBD1	TRBV18	-	15	TRBJ1-5	TGTGCCAGCTCACTTGGGACAGGAGGCAATCAGCCCCAGCATTTT	CASSLGTGGNQPQHF
TRBD1	TRBV2	-	14	TRBJ2-5	TGTGCCAGCAGTCCGGGACAGGTACAAGAGACCCAGTACTTC	CASSPGQVQETQYF
-	TRBV2	few	14	TRBJ2-1	TGTGCCAGCAGCGGCGGAACAGGGTTCCATGAGCAGTTCTTC	CASSGGTGFHEQFF
TRBD2	TRBV5-1	few	16	TRBJ2-7	TGCGCCAGCAGCTTGGAAGCGGGAGTCCACCCTTACGAGCAGTACTTC	CASSLEAGVHPYEQYF
TRBD2	TRBV28	-	14	TRBJ2-1	TGTGCCAACCCGGGACTAGCGGGAAGGAATGAGCAGTTCTTC	CANPGLAGRNEQFF
TRBD1	TRBV15	few	14	TRBJ2-7	TGTGCCACCAGCAGAGGGGGACAGTCCTACGAGCAGTACTTC	CATSRGGQSYEQYF
TRBD1	TRBV19	-	14	TRBJ2-7	TGTGCCACCAGTAAGGGACAGGTTGTCTACGAGCAGTACTTC	CATSKGQVVYEQYF
TRBD1	TRBV29-1	-	11	TRBJ1-2	TGCAGCGTTGAACAGGGGGATGGCTACACCTTC	CSVEQGDGYTF
-	TRBV25-1	few	14	TRBJ1-1	TGTGCCAGCACCCCAGCAGGAATGAACACTGAAGCTTTCTTT	CASTPAGMNTEAFF
TRBD2	TRBV18	-	16	TRBJ2-2	TGTGCCAGCTCACTGCCCGGGACTAGCCACACCGGGGAGCTGTTTTTT	CASSLPGTSHTGELFF
TRBD2	TRBV27	few	16	TRBJ2-7	TGTGCCAGCAGTTGGCAAAGCGGGACTTCACTGCGGAATTGGTACTTC	CASSWQSGTSLRNWYF
-	TRBV7-9	few	14	TRBJ1-1	TGTGCCAGCAGCTTGGGGCGGCCTTCATCTGAAGCTTTCTTT	CASSLGRPSSEAFF
TRBD2	TRBV18	-	16	TRBJ2-3	TGTGCCAGCTCACCACAGGACCCACGGGGGGCAGATACGCAGTATTTT	CASSPQDPRGADTQYF
TRBD1	TRBV28	few	16	TRBJ1-2	TGTGCCAGTCAAATCGTCGGGGGACAGGGTCTAAGTGGCTACACCTTC	CASQIVGGQGLSGYTF